One and the same sample provided the 8 T cell receptor beta chains below, sequenced in a study of cytomegalovirus exposure and HLA in healthy donors. A multiplex PCR was run with 60 Vbeta primers and 13 Jbeta primers. Data came from immunoSEQ multiplex PCR; TCRdb stores just in-frame clones and leaves some out. The sample lists some 140,000 clones; roughly three quarters were seen once. Input material: PBMCs. The receptors here all came from a man aged 25-45 years in good health and CMV-seronegative.

This clone was detected only a few times. V gene TRBV13 combines with J gene TRBJ2-4; TRBD2 might be the D (6 bases). Trimming stripped 4 bases from V and 0 bases from J, with 16 bases between. The germline gives CDR1 PRHDT, CDR2 FYEKMQ (reference sequence). The CDR3 contains 17 residues. DNA of the CDR3: TGTGCCAGCAGCTCCGCTGGAGGGGTTCTAGCCAAAAACATTCAGTACTTC. Protein product: CASSSAGGVLAKNIQYF.

The rearrangement uses TRBV2 and TRBJ2-7, with D perhaps matching TRBD2 (5 bases). Germline CDR1 is SNHLY and CDR2 is FYNNEI. The CDR3 runs 13 residues. V lost 6 bases and J lost 3, with 12 bases in between. The CDR3: CASRTDGVYEQYF. The CDR3 coding sequence is TGTGCCAGCAGGACGGACGGGGTCTACGAGCAGTACTTC.

The V call is TRBV5-4, the J call TRBJ1-1; D gene ambiguous. V was clipped by 6 bases and J by 0 bases, with 15 bases between them. The germline V gene has CDR1 SGHNT and CDR2 YYREEE (reference sequence). The CDR3 contains 15 residues. The CDR3: CASTSGALMNTEAFF. In nucleotides, the CDR3 is TGTGCCAGCACATCGGGAGCTCTAATGAACACTGAAGCTTTCTTT.

This chain joins TRBV5-1 and TRBJ2-2; D may be TRBD2 (5 bases). V was pared by 2 bases and J by 8 bases, with 10 bases between. Germline lookup yields CDR1 SGHRS and CDR2 YFSETQ. CDR3 length: 13 residues. Here the CDR3 DNA reads TGCGCCAGCAGCTTCGAAGGCGGGGGGGAGCTGTTTTTT. Its protein product is CASSFEGGGELFF.

The gene calls are TRBV6-5 and TRBJ1-2; 9 positions match TRBD1. Unmatched junction bases numbered 0, after V lost 2 bases and J lost 2 bases. Germline V lookup: CDR1 MNHEY, CDR2 SVGAGI. The CDR3 spans 14 residues. CDR3 in amino acids: CASSYGTGNYGYTF. The CDR3 DNA is TGTGCCAGCAGTTACGGGACAGGGAACTATGGCTACACCTTC.

The CDR3 coding sequence is TGTGCCAGCAGGGGGGCAGGGGGGCAAGAGACCCAGTACTTC. This gives the protein CASRGAGGQETQYF. The chain carries TRBV28 and TRBJ2-5; TRBD1 might be the D (7 bases). Germline CDR1 MDHEN, CDR2 SYDVKM. V was clipped by 6 bases and J by 2 bases, with 13 bases between them. The CDR3 is 14 amino acids.

This clone has just one count. This chain joins TRBV6-1 and TRBJ1-2; 11 bases match TRBD1. CDR1 and CDR2 from the germline V gene are MNHNS and SASEGT. This CDR3 is built from 15 residues. The CDR3 spells CASGTGGNVIYGYTF. For the CDR3, the DNA is TGTGCTTCCGGGACAGGGGGAAACGTTATCTATGGCTACACCTTC.

With respect to this clone: Germline and junction disagree at one end, which may indicate a read error. This chain links TRBV7-7 with TRBJ2-3; 9 bases agree with TRBD2. The germline CDR1 and CDR2 sequences are SSHAT and FNYEAQ (reference sequence). This CDR3 has 17 amino acids. The chain's CDR3 is CASSLGLAGGLSDTQYF. In DNA, the CDR3 is TGTGCTAGCAGCTTAGGCCTGGCGGGGGGGCTTTCAGATACGCAGTATTTT.